Listed below are T cell receptor beta chains from one sample, sequenced in a study of shared clonotypes between healthy human individuals. Sequencing used immunoSEQ multiplex PCR; TCRdb keeps in-frame clones, though not all of them. Of a few million clones listed, more than 85% are singletons. Sequencing was carried out using naive CD4+ T cells from PBMCs. These receptors were obtained from a man aged 18-30 years in good health. Some clones in this sample may be carry-over from other donors' samples. Both conserved end residues are part of each CDR3. The D gene is left open where the match is weak. A clone size is listed for some rows: how often the clone was seen (once, few, many), or a class if it is expanded.

>TRBV28|-|TRBJ2-1|-
CAISRWGAFYNEQFF
TGTGCCATCTCCAGGTGGGGAGCATTTTACAATGAGCAGTTCTTC
>TRBV6-1|-|TRBJ2-2|-
CASSGAGYTGELFF
TGTGCCAGCAGTGGAGCAGGGTACACCGGGGAGCTGTTTTTT
>TRBV2|-|TRBJ2-1|TRBD2
CASRTGTSVYNEQFF
TGTGCCAGCAGAACCGGGACTAGCGTCTACAATGAGCAGTTCTTC
>TRBV5-4|-|TRBJ2-5|-
CASSWRQSETQYF
TGTGCCAGCAGCTGGCGACAGTCGGAGACCCAGTACTTC
>TRBV6-5|-|TRBJ2-7|-
CASKVLAPSYEQYF
TGTGCCAGCAAGGTGCTGGCACCCTCCTACGAGCAGTACTTC
>TRBV5-4|-|TRBJ2-3|TRBD1
CASSGGQATDTQYF
TGTGCCAGCAGCGGGGGACAGGCCACAGATACGCAGTATTTT
>TRBV5-1|-|TRBJ2-7|TRBD1
CASSPRQGSSYEQYF
TGCGCCAGCAGCCCACGACAGGGGAGCTCCTACGAGCAGTACTTC
>TRBV27|-|TRBJ1-3|-
CASSDAGNTIYF
TGTGCCAGCAGCGATGCGGGAAACACCATATATTTT
>TRBV7-9|-|TRBJ2-1|TRBD2
CASSLASGSNEQFF
TGTGCCAGCAGCTTGGCTAGCGGGTCGAATGAGCAGTTCTTC
>TRBV5-6|-|TRBJ2-7|-
CASSLRARISYEQYF
TGTGCCAGCAGCCTAAGGGCTAGGATCTCCTACGAGCAGTACTTC
>TRBV19|-|TRBJ2-3|TRBD1
CASSIAQGATDTQYF
TGTGCCAGTAGTATAGCGCAGGGGGCAACAGATACGCAGTATTTT
>TRBV27|-|TRBJ2-7|-
CASRVVSRGSYEQYF
TGTGCCAGCAGGGTGGTTTCCAGGGGCAGCTACGAGCAGTACTTC
>TRBV7-9|-|TRBJ2-4|-
CASSLREGDIQYF
TGTGCCAGCAGCCTCAGGGAAGGGGACATTCAGTACTTC
>TRBV6-6|-|TRBJ2-7|TRBD2
CASQAGGVSYEQYF
TGTGCCAGCCAAGCGGGAGGGGTATCCTACGAGCAGTACTTC
>TRBV30|-|TRBJ1-2|-
CAWGKGQPANYGYTF
TGTGCCTGGGGTAAAGGACAGCCAGCTAACTATGGCTACACCTTC
>TRBV11-3|-|TRBJ1-2|-
CASSLGRGGGYTF
TGTGCCAGCAGCTTAGGCCGTGGGGGAGGCTACACCTTC
>TRBV7-9|-|TRBJ2-1|TRBD2
CASSLSGTSGGGSYNEQFF
TGTGCCAGCAGCTTATCGGGGACTAGCGGAGGGGGCTCCTACAATGAGCAGTTCTTC
>TRBV7-9|once|TRBJ1-4|TRBD1
CASSPRRGTANEKLFF
TGTGCCAGCAGCCCTCGACGGGGGACAGCTAATGAAAAACTGTTTTTT
>TRBV10-3|-|TRBJ2-6|-
CAISDSTGSGANVLTF
TGTGCCATCAGTGACTCGACAGGCTCTGGGGCCAACGTCCTGACTTTC
>TRBV18|-|TRBJ2-7|TRBD1
CASSLLTGTGFHEQYF
TGTGCCAGCTCACTTCTTACCGGGACAGGGTTCCACGAGCAGTACTTC
>TRBV11-2|-|TRBJ2-1|-
CASSSIGTPGNEQFF
TGTGCCAGCAGCTCAATAGGGACCCCGGGCAATGAGCAGTTCTTC
>TRBV5-1|-|TRBJ1-1|TRBD1
CASSFGTGVNTEAFF
TGCGCCAGCAGCTTCGGGACAGGGGTAAACACTGAAGCTTTCTTT
>TRBV18|-|TRBJ1-2|-
CASSPGQFGGYGYTF
TGTGCCAGCTCACCCGGACAATTCGGGGGCTATGGCTACACCTTC